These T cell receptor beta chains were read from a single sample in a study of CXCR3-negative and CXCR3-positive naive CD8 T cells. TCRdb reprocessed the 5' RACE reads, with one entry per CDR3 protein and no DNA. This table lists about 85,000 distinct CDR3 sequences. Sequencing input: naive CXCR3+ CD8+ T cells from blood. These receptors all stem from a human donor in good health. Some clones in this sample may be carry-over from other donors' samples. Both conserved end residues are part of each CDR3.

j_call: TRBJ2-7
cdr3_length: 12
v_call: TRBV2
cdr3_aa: CASSVPGVEQCF

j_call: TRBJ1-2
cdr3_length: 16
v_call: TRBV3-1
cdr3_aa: CASSQKPGPGLDGYTF

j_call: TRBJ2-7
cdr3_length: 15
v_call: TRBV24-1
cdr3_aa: CATSAVPGPIYEQYF

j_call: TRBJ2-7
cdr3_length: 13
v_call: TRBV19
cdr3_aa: CASSIAATYEQYF

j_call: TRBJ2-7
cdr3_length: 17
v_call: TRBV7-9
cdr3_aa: CASSPAPPAASGYEQYF

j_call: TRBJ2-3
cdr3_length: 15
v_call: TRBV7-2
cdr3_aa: CASSRSSSFTDTQYF

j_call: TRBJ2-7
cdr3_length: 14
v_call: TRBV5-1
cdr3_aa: CASSLDRGFYEQYF

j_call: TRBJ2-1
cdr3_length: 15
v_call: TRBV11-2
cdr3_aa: CASSLGPLIWREQFF

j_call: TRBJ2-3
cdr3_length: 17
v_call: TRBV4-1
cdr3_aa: CASSLRPLAGDPDTQYF

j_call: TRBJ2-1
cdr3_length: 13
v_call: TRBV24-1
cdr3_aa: CATSDAHLNEQFF

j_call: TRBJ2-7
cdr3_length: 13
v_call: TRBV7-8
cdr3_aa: CASSPGGDYEQYF

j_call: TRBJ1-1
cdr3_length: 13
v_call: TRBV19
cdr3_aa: CASTWTENTEAFF

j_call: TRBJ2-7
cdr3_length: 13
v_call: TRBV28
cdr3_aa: CASSLEGLDEQYF

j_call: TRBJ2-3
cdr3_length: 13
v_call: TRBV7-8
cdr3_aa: CASSLGGWDTQYF

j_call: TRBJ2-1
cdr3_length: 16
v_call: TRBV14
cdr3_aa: CASSQFAAGDYNEQFF

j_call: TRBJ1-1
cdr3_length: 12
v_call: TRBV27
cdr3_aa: CASSFGAGETFF

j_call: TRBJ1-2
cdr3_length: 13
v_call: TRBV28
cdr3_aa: CASTLAGGYGYTF

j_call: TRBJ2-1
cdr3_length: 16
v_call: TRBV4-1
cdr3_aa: CASSQDWTNSYNEQFF

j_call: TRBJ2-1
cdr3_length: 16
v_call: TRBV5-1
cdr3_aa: CASSGSGWSSYNEQFF

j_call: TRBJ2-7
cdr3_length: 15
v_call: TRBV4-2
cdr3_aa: CASSQDPSPPYEQYF

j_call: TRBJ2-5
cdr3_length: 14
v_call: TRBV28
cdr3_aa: CASSLGGRGGAQYF

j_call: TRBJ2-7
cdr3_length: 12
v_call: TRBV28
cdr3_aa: CAIRTSSYEQYF

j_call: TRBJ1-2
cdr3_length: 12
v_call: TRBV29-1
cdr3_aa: CSVVGGSYGYTF

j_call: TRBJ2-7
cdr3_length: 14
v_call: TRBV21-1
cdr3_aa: CATRSGTLSYEQYF

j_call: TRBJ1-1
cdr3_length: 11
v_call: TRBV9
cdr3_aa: CASSLPGGFIF

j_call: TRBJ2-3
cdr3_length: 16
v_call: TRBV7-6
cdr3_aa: CASSVQEGATTDTQYF

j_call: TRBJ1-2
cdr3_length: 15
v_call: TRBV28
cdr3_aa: CASSFRSSGSYGYTF

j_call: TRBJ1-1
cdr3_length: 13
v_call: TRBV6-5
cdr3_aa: CASSYQGPTEAFF

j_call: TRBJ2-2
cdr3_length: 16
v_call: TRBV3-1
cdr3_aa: CASSHRDPTKAGELFF

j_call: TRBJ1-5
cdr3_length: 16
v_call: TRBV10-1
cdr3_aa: CASEHTGGFSNQPQHF

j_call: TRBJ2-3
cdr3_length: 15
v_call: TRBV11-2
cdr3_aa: CASSLTGRNTDTQYF

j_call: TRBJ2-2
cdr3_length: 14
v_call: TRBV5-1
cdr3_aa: CASSPGLNAGELFF

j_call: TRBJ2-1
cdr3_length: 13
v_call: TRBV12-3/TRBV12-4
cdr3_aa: CASSVGGVNEQFF

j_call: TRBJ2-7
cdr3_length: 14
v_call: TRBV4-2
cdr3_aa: CASSQDEGAYEQYF

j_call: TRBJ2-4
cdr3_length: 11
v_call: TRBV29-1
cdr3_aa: CSGRRKNIQYF

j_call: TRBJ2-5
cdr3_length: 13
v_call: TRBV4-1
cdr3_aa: CASAWSFQETQYF

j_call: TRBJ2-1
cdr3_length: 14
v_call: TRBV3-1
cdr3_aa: CASSHSGGNNEQFF

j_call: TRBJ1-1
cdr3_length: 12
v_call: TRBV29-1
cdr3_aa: CSVRTGDTEAFF

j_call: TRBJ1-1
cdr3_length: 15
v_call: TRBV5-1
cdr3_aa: CASSLDDRTNTEAFF

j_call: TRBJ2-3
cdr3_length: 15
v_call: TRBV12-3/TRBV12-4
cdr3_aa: CASSHGRGTRDTQYF

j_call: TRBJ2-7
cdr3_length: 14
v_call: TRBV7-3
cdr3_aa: CASSFTAAGDEQYF

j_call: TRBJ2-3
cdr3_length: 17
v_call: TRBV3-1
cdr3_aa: CASSQDEGLAVLDTQYF

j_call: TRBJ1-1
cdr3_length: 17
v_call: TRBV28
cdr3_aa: CASVSRGQAGYNTEAFF

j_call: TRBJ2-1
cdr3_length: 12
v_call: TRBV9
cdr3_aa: CASRGWEGTQFF

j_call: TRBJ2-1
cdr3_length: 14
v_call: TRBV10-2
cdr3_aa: CASIEAGLYNEQFF

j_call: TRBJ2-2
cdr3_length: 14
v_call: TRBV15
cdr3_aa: CATSRPTGAGELFF

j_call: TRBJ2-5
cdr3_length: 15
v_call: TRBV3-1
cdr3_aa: CASTSTGIDSETQYF

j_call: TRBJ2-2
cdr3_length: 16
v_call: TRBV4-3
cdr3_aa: CASSQRVTGGSGELFF

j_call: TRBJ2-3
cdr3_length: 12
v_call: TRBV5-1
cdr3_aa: CASHGGADTQYF